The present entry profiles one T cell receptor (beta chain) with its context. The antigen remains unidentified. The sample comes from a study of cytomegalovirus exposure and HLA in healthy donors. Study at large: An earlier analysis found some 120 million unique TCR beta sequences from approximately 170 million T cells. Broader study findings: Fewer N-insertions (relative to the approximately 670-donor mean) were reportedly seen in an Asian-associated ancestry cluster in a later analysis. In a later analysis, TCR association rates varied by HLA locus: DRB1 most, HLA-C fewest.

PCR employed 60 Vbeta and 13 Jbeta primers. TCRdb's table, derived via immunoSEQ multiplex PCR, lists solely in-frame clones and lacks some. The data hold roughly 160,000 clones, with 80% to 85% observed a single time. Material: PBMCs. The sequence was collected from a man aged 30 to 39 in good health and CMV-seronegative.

The CDR3 DNA reads TGTGCCAGCAGCCTGGGACAGGGGCTCTACGAGCAGTACTTC. It specifies CASSLGQGLYEQYF. The chain carries TRBV7-9 and TRBJ2-7; TRBD1 matches at 10 bases. Trimming took 5 bases from V and 3 from J; bases not matched to a gene: 4. The CDR3 is made up of 14 amino acids. In germline, CDR1 is SEHNR, CDR2 FQNEAQ (reference sequence).